The 11 T cell receptor beta chains listed next were all sequenced from one sample in a study of shared clonotypes between healthy human individuals. Only CD45RO-negative cells positively selected for CCR7 counted as naive CD8 cells, so terminally differentiated effector memory CD45RA+ cells were excluded. Sequenced by immunoSEQ multiplex PCR; TCRdb stores in-frame clones only, minus some. The data contain some 2,000,000 clones, approximately 95% of them singletons. The sequenced sample was naive CD8+ T cells sorted from blood. The receptors were sampled from a man aged 18 to 35 in good health.

V is TRBV9 and J is TRBJ2-7; D may be TRBD1 or TRBD2 (6 bases each). This CDR3 is 14 amino acids long. The V gene lost 3 bases and the J gene lost 0 bases, with 10 bases spanning the gap. Per the germline V gene, CDR1 is SGDLS and CDR2 is YYNGEE. Here the CDR3 DNA reads TGTGCCAGCAGCGGGGGGGCCTCCTCCTACGAGCAGTACTTC. This gives the protein CASSGGASSYEQYF.

V and J are TRBV6-6 and TRBJ2-3; 7 nucleotides align to TRBD1. The length of the CDR3 is 16 residues. V shed 4 bases, J shed 4 bases, and the junction held 11 bases outside the gene matches. The germline CDR1 and CDR2 sequences are MNHNY and SVGAGI (reference sequence). The CDR3, as DNA: TGTGCCAGCAGTTCCCGGACAGGCCCCGTGGCAGATACGCAGTATTTT. Amino acid sequence: CASSSRTGPVADTQYF.

This rearrangement joins TRBV27 to TRBJ2-7, with 9 bases lining up with TRBD2. CDR3 size: 15 residues. CDR1 and CDR2 from the germline V gene are MNHEY and SMNVEV (reference sequence). V shed 3 bases, J shed 5 bases, and the junction held 8 bases outside the gene matches. Here the CDR3 reads CASSFGLAPAHEQYF. For the CDR3, the DNA is TGTGCCAGCAGTTTCGGACTAGCGCCCGCCCACGAGCAGTACTTC.

The rearrangement links TRBV10-2 to TRBJ2-3, with D perhaps TRBD2 (5 bases). The V end lost 6 bases, the J end lost 5 bases, and 9 bases lay between the germline ends. The CDR3 totals 12 residues. Germline V gives CDR1 WSHSY, CDR2 SAAADI. CDR3 residues: CASRFEGDTQYF. The CDR3, as DNA: TGCGCCAGCAGGTTCGAGGGAGATACGCAGTATTTT.

The CDR3 is CASSFMRTIGQGNEQFF. The DNA of the CDR3 is TGTGCCAGCAGTTTTATGCGCACCATTGGGCAGGGGAATGAGCAGTTCTTC. The rearrangement uses TRBV28 and TRBJ2-1, with D possibly matching TRBD1 (6 bases). Looked up from germline, CDR1 is MDHEN and CDR2 is SYDVKM. The CDR3 is made up of 17 amino acids. The V end was cut by 3 bases, the J end by 7 bases, with 22 bases between. The full variable domain, its missing parts supplied by reference TRBV28 and TRBJ2-1, is DVKVTQSSRYLVKRTGEKVFLECVQDMDHENMFWYRQDPGLGLRLIYFSYDVKMKEKGDIPEGYSVSREKKERFSLILESASTNQTSMYLCASSFMRTIGQGNEQFFGPGTRLTVL.

This clone was detected once. CDR3 amino acids: CAWSLDSNEKLFF. The CDR3, as DNA: TGTGCCTGGAGTTTGGACAGTAATGAAAAACTGTTTTTT. The chain is built from TRBV30 and TRBJ1-4, with D perhaps matching TRBD1 (6 bases). Germline CDR1 and CDR2: GTSNPN and SVGIG (reference sequence). The CDR3 contains 13 residues. Trimming cost V 2 bases and J 4 bases, with 8 bases left between them. Full variable domain (remainder filled in from reference TRBV30 and TRBJ1-4): SQTIHQWPATLVQPVGSPLSLECTVEGTSNPNLYWYRQAAGRGLQLLFYSVGIGQISSEVPQNLSASRPQDRQFILSSKKLLLSDSGFYLCAWSLDSNEKLFFGSGTQLSVL.

A word on this clone: Other DNA sequences in this sample translate to the same CDR3. The chain is built from TRBV2 and TRBJ1-1; D not certain. This CDR3 comprises 8 residues. V lost 3 bases and J lost 11, with 1 base in between. The V gene's germline CDR1 is SNHLY and CDR2 FYNNEI. The CDR3 sequence is CASSEAFF. The CDR3, as DNA: TGTGCCAGCAGTGAGGCTTTCTTT.

Note on this clone: The same CDR3 can be traced to other DNA sequences in this sample. The chain recombines TRBV7-2 with TRBJ2-3; 11 nucleotides align to TRBD2. CDR3 length: 16 residues. The germline CDR1 and CDR2 sequences are SGHTA and FQGNSA. V lost 2 bases to trimming and J lost 2 bases; unmatched junction nucleotides: 3. The CDR3 spells CASSLLAGGYTDTQYF. Here the CDR3 DNA reads TGTGCCAGCAGCTTACTAGCGGGAGGATACACAGATACGCAGTATTTT. Based on the CDR3 plus reference TRBV7-2 and TRBJ2-3, the full variable domain is GAGVSQSPSNKVTEKGKDVELRCDPISGHTALYWYRQSLGQGLEFLIYFQGNSAPDKSGLPSDRFSAERTGGSVSTLTIQRTQQEDSAVYLCASSLLAGGYTDTQYFGPGTRLTVL.

The V and J genes are TRBV5-4 and TRBJ2-7, with TRBD2 matching 8 bases. V trimming: 3 bases; J trimming: 2 bases; junction bases outside the gene matches: 10. The CDR3 is made up of 16 amino acids. Germline V CDR1 and CDR2: SGHNT, YYREEE (reference sequence). The CDR3 DNA sequence: TGTGCCAGCAGCTCTGAAGAGCGGGAGCTCCCCTACGAGCAGTACTTC. Translated, it gives CASSSEERELPYEQYF. Full variable domain (rest looked up from reference TRBV5-4 and TRBJ2-7): ETGVTQSPTHLIKTRGQQVTLRCSSQSGHNTVSWYQQALGQGPQFIFQYYREEENGRGNFPPRFSGLQFPNYSSELNVNALELDDSALYLCASSSEERELPYEQYFGPGTRLTVT.

Points on this clone: Other DNA variants within this sample encode the same CDR3. The chain combines TRBV30 with TRBJ1-5, with 8 bases aligning to TRBD1. This CDR3 region has 14 residues. CDR1 and CDR2 from the germline V gene are GTSNPN and SVGIG (reference sequence). With V trimmed by 1 base and J by 6 bases, 5 bases remained unmatched. CDR3 sequence (DNA): TGTGCCTGGAGTGCCGGACAGGGCGGTCAGCCCCAGCATTTT. As protein: CAWSAGQGGQPQHF.

In the case of this clone: Other DNA sequences in this sample translate to the same CDR3. The gene calls are TRBV27 and TRBJ2-1, with a tentative D call TRBD2 (5 bases). Deletions cut 2 bases from V and 8 bases from J, with 7 bases between. The CDR3 sequence is 12 residues long. Germline V CDR1 and CDR2: MNHEY, SMNVEV (reference sequence). The CDR3 sequence is CASSLGGYEQFF. The CDR3, as DNA: TGTGCCAGCAGTTTAGGCGGGTATGAGCAGTTCTTC.